The next 26 T cell receptor beta chains were all read from a single sample in a study of T cells in tumors after PD-1 blockade. Sequenced by immunoSEQ multiplex PCR; TCRdb stores in-frame clones only, minus some. The data show a few thousand clones, about two thirds seen once. The material sequenced was tumor tissue, taken before anti-PD-1 treatment. These receptors were obtained from a human donor with basal cell carcinoma.

V and J are TRBV5-1 and TRBJ2-1; a possible D gene is TRBD2 (5 bases). The CDR3 covers 14 residues. Germline-derived CDR1 and CDR2 are SGHRS and YFSETQ. Deletions cut 1 base from V and 0 bases from J, with 5 bases between. The CDR3 reads CASSLTSSYNEQFF. CDR3 nucleotide sequence: TGCGCCAGCAGCTTGACTAGCTCCTACAATGAGCAGTTCTTC.

The chain recombines TRBV7-3 with TRBJ2-3; 9 bases are a match to TRBD2. The CDR3 contains 16 residues. V was pared by 0 bases and J by 6 bases, with 7 bases of the junction left unmatched. Germline-derived CDR1 and CDR2 are SGHTA and FQGTGA. CDR3 nucleotide sequence: TGTGCCAGCAGCTTAACATCCCTAGCGGGACTGGATACGCAGTATTTT. Its protein is CASSLTSLAGLDTQYF. Full variable domain (remainder filled in from reference TRBV7-3 and TRBJ2-3): GAGVSQTPSNKVTEKGKYVELRCDPISGHTALYWYRQSLGQGPEFLIYFQGTGAADDSGLPNDRFFAVRPEGSVSTLKIQRTERGDSAVYLCASSLTSLAGLDTQYFGPGTRLTVL.

The chain is built from TRBV5-1 and TRBJ2-1; a possible D gene is TRBD2 (6 bases). The germline V gene encodes CDR1 SGHRS and CDR2 YFSETQ. Trimming took off 3 bases at V and 8 bases at J, with 15 bases between the two ends. This CDR3 is built from 14 residues. The CDR3 protein is CASSSRLGVYEQFF. As DNA, the CDR3 is TGCGCCAGCAGCTCGCGACTAGGCGTCTATGAGCAGTTCTTC.

The chain recombines TRBV2 with TRBJ2-1; TRBD2 might be the D (6 bases). The V and J ends lost 1 base and 3 bases respectively, with 10 bases between them. CDR1 and CDR2 (germline): SNHLY, FYNNEI. CDR3 length equals 15 residues. This CDR3 is CASSEGAEGYNEQFF. The CDR3 nucleotides are TGTGCCAGCAGTGAAGGAGCGGAGGGCTACAATGAGCAGTTCTTC.

V usage is TRBV5-6 and J usage is TRBJ1-2; D is unclear. Germline values: CDR1 SGHDT, CDR2 YYEEEE. The CDR3 length is 15 residues. Trimming shortened V by 1 base and J by 0 bases, and 10 bases separated the two germline ends. The CDR3, as DNA: TGTGCCAGCAGCTTGTCGTTGGGTTCTAACTATGGCTACACCTTC. Encoded protein: CASSLSLGSNYGYTF.

This clone was counted only a few times. CDR3: CASSRGTANEKLFF. The CDR3, as DNA: TGTGCCAGCAGCCGCGGGACAGCTAATGAAAAACTGTTTTTT. This chain uses TRBV7-2 with TRBJ1-4, with 7 bases lining up with TRBD1. The CDR3 runs 14 residues. V shed 5 bases, J shed 3 bases, and the junction held 3 bases outside the gene matches. The germline CDR1 and CDR2 sequences are SGHTA and FQGNSA.

The chain recombines TRBV19 with TRBJ1-6, with TRBD1 as a possible D gene (5 bases). V was pared by 1 base and J by 15 bases, with 19 bases between. The CDR3 loop spans 15 amino acids. Germline lookup yields CDR1 LNHDA and CDR2 SQIVND (reference sequence). In DNA form, the CDR3 reads TGTGCCAGTAGTATAGGCTCGGCAGGGCATCAACTCCTCCACTTT. It translates to CASSIGSAGHQLLHF.

The J gene is TRBJ2-7, the V gene TRBV3-1 (or the pseudogene TRBV3-2), with D perhaps TRBD2 (6 bases). The V and J ends lost 0 bases and 0 bases respectively, with 15 bases between them. CDR1 and CDR2 from the germline V gene are LGHDT and YNNKEL (reference sequence). This CDR3 is built from 17 residues. CDR3 amino acids: CASSQDSGAVASYEQYF. In DNA form, the CDR3 reads TGTGCCAGCAGCCAAGATTCGGGAGCCGTTGCCTCCTACGAGCAGTACTTC.

V usage is TRBV5-1 and J usage is TRBJ2-7, with D possibly being TRBD2 (5 bases). V was clipped by 4 bases and J by 4 bases, with 15 bases between them. The CDR3 has 14 residues. The germline V gene has CDR1 SGHRS and CDR2 YFSETQ. The CDR3 DNA sequence: TGCGCCAGCAGCCTTAAGGACGGAGGTTACGAGCAGTACTTC. It yields the protein CASSLKDGGYEQYF.

This clone was detected a few times. The chain links TRBV4-1 to TRBJ2-3; 8 bases line up with TRBD2. V shed 4 bases, J shed 5 bases, and the junction held 14 bases outside the gene matches. CDR1 and CDR2 from the germline V gene are MGHRA and YSYEKL. The CDR3 extends over 17 amino acids. The CDR3 bases are TGCGCCAGCAGCCTCGTCCCCTCCGGGAGGGACGGAGATACGCAGTATTTT. Translating gives CASSLVPSGRDGDTQYF.

With respect to this clone: Other DNA sequences of this sample code for an identical CDR3. The rearrangement links TRBV11-3 to TRBJ2-2, with D perhaps matching TRBD2 (5 bases). V gave up 0 bases and J gave up 11 bases, with 10 bases separating them. There are 13 residues in the CDR3. CDR1 SGHNT and CDR2 YENEEA come from the germline V gene. CDR3 nucleotides: TGTGCCAGCAGCTTAGATCGGGCGGGTGAGCTGTTTTTT. As protein: CASSLDRAGELFF.

The chain recombines TRBV29-1 with TRBJ2-7, with D tentatively TRBD1 or TRBD2 (6 bases each). The CDR3 consists of 12 residues. Trimming stripped 5 bases from V and 0 bases from J, with 8 bases between. Germline assignment: CDR1 SQVTM and CDR2 ANQGSEA. CDR3 in DNA: TGCAGCGTTAGGGGGGCCTCCTACGAGCAGTACTTC. This gives the protein CSVRGASYEQYF.

In this sample, this clone turned up a few times. V usage is TRBV3-1 (or the pseudogene TRBV3-2) and J usage is TRBJ2-1; D is unclear. V dropped 4 bases and J dropped 5 bases, with 21 bases sitting between them. The CDR3 covers 17 residues. Germline-derived CDR1 and CDR2 are LGHDT and YNNKEL (reference sequence). Here the CDR3 reads CASSPQASAGPDNEQFF. As DNA, the CDR3 is TGTGCCAGCAGCCCACAAGCAAGCGCCGGACCAGACAATGAGCAGTTCTTC.

V and J are TRBV28 and TRBJ2-7; 7 bases align to TRBD2. Germline V gives CDR1 MDHEN, CDR2 SYDVKM. V was pared by 7 bases and J by 6 bases, with 12 bases of the junction left unmatched. There are 14 residues in the CDR3. This CDR3 is CASKDSGLMFEQYF. As DNA, the CDR3 is TGTGCCAGCAAGGATAGCGGGCTAATGTTCGAGCAGTACTTC.

The chain has TRBV28 and TRBJ1-1; no firm D call. Germline loops: CDR1 MDHEN, CDR2 SYDVKM. This CDR3 is built from 15 residues. Trimming took off 5 bases at V and 1 base at J, with 14 bases between the two ends. The CDR3 protein is CASSGAGFRNTEAFF. The CDR3 bases are TGTGCCAGCAGTGGCGCAGGATTTCGGAACACTGAAGCTTTCTTT.

DNA of the CDR3: TGTGCCTGGAGTCGGGGGGAGACAGCCACCGTCTATGGCTACACCTTC. As protein: CAWSRGETATVYGYTF. This rearrangement joins TRBV30 to TRBJ1-2, with a possible D match to TRBD1 (5 bases). The CDR3 has 16 residues. Per the germline V gene, CDR1 is GTSNPN and CDR2 is SVGIG (reference sequence). V was trimmed by 2 bases and J by 4 bases, leaving 20 bases between them. The variable domain in full, with the rest retrieved from reference TRBV30 and TRBJ1-2, is SQTIHQWPATLVQPVGSPLSLECTVEGTSNPNLYWYRQAAGRGLQLLFYSVGIGQISSEVPQNLSASRPQDRQFILSSKKLLLSDSGFYLCAWSRGETATVYGYTFGSGTRLTVV.

The V and J genes are TRBV5-4 and TRBJ2-5; 8 positions match TRBD2. The CDR3 is made up of 14 amino acids. V lost 3 bases, J lost 5 bases, and 6 bases stayed unmatched. Germline lookup yields CDR1 SGHNT and CDR2 YYREEE (reference sequence). As DNA, the CDR3 is TGTGCCAGCAGCTCCGGGGGGGGGCAGGAGACCCAGTACTTC. It encodes CASSSGGGQETQYF.

The chain joins TRBV6-2 or TRBV6-3 to TRBJ2-2; TRBD2 matches 10 bases. J was trimmed by 4 bases and V by 6 bases; bases with no gene match: 2. This CDR3 comprises 14 residues. From germline, CDR1 is MNHEY and CDR2 SVGEGT. The CDR3 sequence: CASSRLAGTGELFF. DNA of the CDR3: TGTGCCAGCAGCCGACTAGCGGGCACCGGGGAGCTGTTTTTT.

The chain employs TRBV4-2 and TRBJ2-7, with TRBD1 identical over 7 bases. The ends lost 1 base at V and 3 bases at J; junction bases unmatched: 6. This CDR3 has 15 amino acids. CDR1 and CDR2 (germline): LGHNA, YNFKEQ. CDR3 nucleotides: TGTGCCAGCAGCCAAGCGCCGGACAGGAACTACGAGCAGTACTTC. It specifies CASSQAPDRNYEQYF.

V usage is TRBV19 and J usage is TRBJ2-4, with D hard to call. The CDR3 contains 13 residues. Germline CDR1 is LNHDA and CDR2 is SQIVND (reference sequence). Deletions cut 9 bases from V and 2 bases from J, with 11 bases between. The chain's CDR3 is CASLGYTKNIQYF. The CDR3, as DNA: TGTGCCAGCCTCGGGTATACCAAAAACATTCAGTACTTC. Full variable domain (missing parts from reference TRBV19 and TRBJ2-4): DGGITQSPKYLFRKEGQNVTLSCEQNLNHDAMYWYRQDPGQGLRLIYYSQIVNDFQKGDIAEGYSVSREKKESFPLTVTSAQKNPTAFYLCASLGYTKNIQYFGAGTRLSVL.

This clone is classed as large. The chain couples TRBV23-1 to TRBJ2-7; 7 bases align to TRBD1. TRBV23-1 is marked as an open reading frame, function uncertain. V shed 0 bases and J 2 bases; nucleotides not matched to a gene: 4. This CDR3 region has 15 residues. For the CDR3, the DNA is TGCGCCAGCAGTCAATCCCGACAGGGCCCCTACGAGCAGTACTTC. This sequence encodes CASSQSRQGPYEQYF.

The rearrangement links TRBV14 to TRBJ1-2; 10 bases are shared with TRBD1. The CDR3 contains 14 residues. Germline assignment: CDR1 SGHDN and CDR2 FVKESK. The J segment lost 3 bases and the V segment lost 6 bases, leaving 4 bases of the junction unmatched. CDR3 region: CASRGQGLDYGYTF. For the CDR3, the DNA is TGTGCCAGCAGGGGACAGGGGTTGGACTATGGCTACACCTTC.

The CDR3 loop reads CASSRSSGHNDGYTF. The CDR3 DNA follows: TGTGCCAGCAGCCGCTCATCGGGACATAATGATGGCTACACCTTC. The chain combines TRBV7-2 with TRBJ1-2; tentatively, D is TRBD1 (6 bases). Trimming pared 5 bases from V and 6 bases from J, leaving 19 bases between. CDR1 is SGHTA and CDR2 is FQGNSA in the germline V gene. This CDR3 contains 15 residues. Full variable domain (missing parts from reference TRBV7-2 and TRBJ1-2): GAGVSQSPSNKVTEKGKDVELRCDPISGHTALYWYRQSLGQGLEFLIYFQGNSAPDKSGLPSDRFSAERTGGSVSTLTIQRTQQEDSAVYLCASSRSSGHNDGYTFGSGTRLTVV.

This sequence joins TRBV7-8 and TRBJ1-1; D call uncertain. Trimming took off 4 bases at V and 1 base at J, with 7 bases between the two ends. The CDR3 totals 13 residues. Germline CDR1 reads SGHVS; CDR2 reads FQNEAQ. CDR3 sequence (DNA): TGTGCCAGCAGCTCCCCACGGAACACTGAAGCTTTCTTT. Translating gives CASSSPRNTEAFF.

The chain combines TRBV4-1 with TRBJ1-2; D call uncertain. The V gene's germline CDR1 is MGHRA and CDR2 YSYEKL. The CDR3 runs to 18 residues. Trimming left V 1 base short and J 7 bases short, with 25 bases between. The CDR3 region has the DNA TGCGCCAGCAGCCAAGTTGAGGGATCTTACCAAGCCACTAGTGGCTACACCTTC. It is translated as CASSQVEGSYQATSGYTF.

This clone is a singleton in its sample. The genes are TRBV12-3 or TRBV12-4 and TRBJ2-7; D might be TRBD2 (5 bases). The CDR3 extends over 13 amino acids. The V gene lost 1 base and the J gene lost 5 bases, with 9 bases spanning the gap. The CDR3 DNA sequence: TGTGCCAGCAGTTTAGGAGGGTTCAACGAGCAGTACTTC. Its translation: CASSLGGFNEQYF.